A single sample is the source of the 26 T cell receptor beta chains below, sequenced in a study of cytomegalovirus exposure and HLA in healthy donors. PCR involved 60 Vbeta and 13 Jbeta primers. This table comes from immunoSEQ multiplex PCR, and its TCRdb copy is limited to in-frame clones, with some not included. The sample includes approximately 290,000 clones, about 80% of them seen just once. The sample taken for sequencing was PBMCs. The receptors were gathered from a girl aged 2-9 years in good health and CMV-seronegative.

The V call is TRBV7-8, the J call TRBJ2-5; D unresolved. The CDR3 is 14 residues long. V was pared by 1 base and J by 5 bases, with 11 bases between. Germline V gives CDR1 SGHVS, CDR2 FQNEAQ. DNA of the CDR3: TGTGCCAGCAGCTTAGTTAGTAGTTCGGAGACCCAGTACTTC. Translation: CASSLVSSSETQYF.

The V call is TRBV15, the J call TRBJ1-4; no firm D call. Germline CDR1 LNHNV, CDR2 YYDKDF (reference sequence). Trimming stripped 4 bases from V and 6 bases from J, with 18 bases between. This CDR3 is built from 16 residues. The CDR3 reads CATSTLGAGGDEKLFF. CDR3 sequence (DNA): TGTGCCACCAGCACCCTCGGAGCCGGAGGTGATGAAAAACTGTTTTTT.

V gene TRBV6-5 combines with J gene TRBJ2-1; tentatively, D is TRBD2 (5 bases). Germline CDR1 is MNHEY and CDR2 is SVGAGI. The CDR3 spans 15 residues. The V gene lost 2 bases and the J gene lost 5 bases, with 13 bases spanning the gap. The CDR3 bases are TGTGCCAGCAGTTACGAGTCAGACTACAACAATGAGCAGTTCTTC. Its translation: CASSYESDYNNEQFF.

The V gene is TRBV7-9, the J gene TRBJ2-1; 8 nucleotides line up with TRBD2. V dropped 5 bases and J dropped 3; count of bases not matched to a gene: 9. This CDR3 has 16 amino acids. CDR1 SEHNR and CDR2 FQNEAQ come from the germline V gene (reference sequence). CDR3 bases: TGTGCCAGCAGCCCCCCACTAGCGGCCTACTACAATGAGCAGTTCTTC. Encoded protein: CASSPPLAAYYNEQFF.

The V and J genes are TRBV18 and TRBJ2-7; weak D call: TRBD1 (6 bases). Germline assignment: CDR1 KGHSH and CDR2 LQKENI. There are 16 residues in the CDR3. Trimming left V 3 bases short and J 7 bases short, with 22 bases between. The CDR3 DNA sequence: TGTGCCAGCTCACCCTCGGACAGCCCCATTGGCTTTGAGCAGTACTTC. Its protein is CASSPSDSPIGFEQYF.

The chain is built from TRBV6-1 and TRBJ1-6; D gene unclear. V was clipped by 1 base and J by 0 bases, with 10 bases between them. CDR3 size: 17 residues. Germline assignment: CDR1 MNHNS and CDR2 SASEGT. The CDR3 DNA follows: TGTGCCAGCAGTGAAGGAGTTCCGAGCTCCTATAATTCACCCCTCCACTTT. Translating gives CASSEGVPSSYNSPLHF.

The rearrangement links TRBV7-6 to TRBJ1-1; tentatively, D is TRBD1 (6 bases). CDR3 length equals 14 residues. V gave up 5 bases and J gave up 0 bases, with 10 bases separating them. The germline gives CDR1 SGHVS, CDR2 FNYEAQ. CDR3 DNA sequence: TGTGCCAGCAGCCCCCGGACAGTGAACACTGAAGCTTTCTTT. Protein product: CASSPRTVNTEAFF.

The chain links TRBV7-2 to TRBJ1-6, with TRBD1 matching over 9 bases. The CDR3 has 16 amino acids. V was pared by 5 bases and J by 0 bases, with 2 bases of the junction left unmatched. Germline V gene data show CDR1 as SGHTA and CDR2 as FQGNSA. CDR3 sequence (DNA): TGTGCCAGCAGCAGACAGGGGGGCTCCTATAATTCACCCCTCCACTTT. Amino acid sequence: CASSRQGGSYNSPLHF.

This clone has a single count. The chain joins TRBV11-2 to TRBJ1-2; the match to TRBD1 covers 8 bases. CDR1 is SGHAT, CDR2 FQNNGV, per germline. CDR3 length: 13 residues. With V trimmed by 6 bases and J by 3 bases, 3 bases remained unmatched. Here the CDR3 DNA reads TGTGCCAGCAGGGGGACAGGAGACTATGGCTACACCTTC. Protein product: CASRGTGDYGYTF.

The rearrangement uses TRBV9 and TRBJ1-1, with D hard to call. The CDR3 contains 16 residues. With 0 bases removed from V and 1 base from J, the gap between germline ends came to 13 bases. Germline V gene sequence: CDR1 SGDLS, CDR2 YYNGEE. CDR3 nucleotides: TGTGCCAGCAGCGTAGCTGAGACCGGGTGGAACACTGAAGCTTTCTTT. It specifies CASSVAETGWNTEAFF.

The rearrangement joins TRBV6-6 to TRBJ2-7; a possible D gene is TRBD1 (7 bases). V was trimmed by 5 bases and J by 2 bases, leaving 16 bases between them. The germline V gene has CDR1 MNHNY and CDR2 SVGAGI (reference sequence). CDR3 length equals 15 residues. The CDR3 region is CASSQQRGTAYEQYF. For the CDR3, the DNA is TGTGCCAGCAGTCAACAACGCGGGACAGCCTACGAGCAGTACTTC.

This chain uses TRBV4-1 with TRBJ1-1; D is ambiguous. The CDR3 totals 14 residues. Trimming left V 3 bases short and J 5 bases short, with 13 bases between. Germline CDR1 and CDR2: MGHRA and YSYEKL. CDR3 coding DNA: TGCGCCAGCAGCCAGTGGGCCCTCTCGACTGAAGCTTTCTTT. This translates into CASSQWALSTEAFF.

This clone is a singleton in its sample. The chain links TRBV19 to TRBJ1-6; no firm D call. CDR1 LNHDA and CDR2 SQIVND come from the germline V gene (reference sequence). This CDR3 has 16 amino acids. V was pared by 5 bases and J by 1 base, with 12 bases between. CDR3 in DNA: TGTGCCAGTAGTCCCGACTATGGTTCCTATAATTCACCCCTCCACTTT. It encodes CASSPDYGSYNSPLHF.

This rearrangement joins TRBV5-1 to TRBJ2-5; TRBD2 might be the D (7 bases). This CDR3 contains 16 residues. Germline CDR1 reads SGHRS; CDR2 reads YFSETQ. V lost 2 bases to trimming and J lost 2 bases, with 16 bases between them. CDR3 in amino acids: CASSFGGGIGQETQYF. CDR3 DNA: TGCGCCAGCAGCTTCGGCGGGGGCATTGGGCAAGAGACCCAGTACTTC.

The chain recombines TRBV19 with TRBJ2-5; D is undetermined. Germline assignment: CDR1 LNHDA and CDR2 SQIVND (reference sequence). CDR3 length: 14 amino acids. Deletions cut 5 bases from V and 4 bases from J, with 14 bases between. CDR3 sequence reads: CASSSEVHRETQYF. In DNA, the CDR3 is TGTGCCAGTAGTTCCGAGGTCCACCGAGAGACCCAGTACTTC.

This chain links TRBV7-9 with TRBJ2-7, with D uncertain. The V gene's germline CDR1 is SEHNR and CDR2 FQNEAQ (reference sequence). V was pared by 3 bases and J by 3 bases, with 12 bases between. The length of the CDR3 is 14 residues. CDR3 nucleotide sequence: TGTGCCAGCAGCTTTGGTCATGGCAGCTACGAGCAGTACTTC. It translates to CASSFGHGSYEQYF.

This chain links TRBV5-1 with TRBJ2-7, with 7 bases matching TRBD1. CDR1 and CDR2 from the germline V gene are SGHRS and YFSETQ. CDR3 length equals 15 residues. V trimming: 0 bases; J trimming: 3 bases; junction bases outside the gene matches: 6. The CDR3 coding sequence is TGCGCCAGCAGCTTGGCGACAGGGCTAGGCTACGAGCAGTACTTC. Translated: CASSLATGLGYEQYF.

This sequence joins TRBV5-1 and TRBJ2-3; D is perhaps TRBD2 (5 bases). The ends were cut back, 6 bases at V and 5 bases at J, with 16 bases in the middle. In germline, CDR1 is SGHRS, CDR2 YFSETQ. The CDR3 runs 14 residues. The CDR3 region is CASNEWKAGDTQYF. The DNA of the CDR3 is TGCGCCAGCAATGAGTGGAAGGCGGGAGATACGCAGTATTTT.

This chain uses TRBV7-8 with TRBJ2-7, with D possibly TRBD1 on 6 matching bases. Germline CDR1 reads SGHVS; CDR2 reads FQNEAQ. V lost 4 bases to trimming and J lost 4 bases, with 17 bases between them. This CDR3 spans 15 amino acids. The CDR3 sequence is CASSSRGTGWYEQYF. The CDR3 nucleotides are TGTGCCAGCAGCTCCAGGGGTACGGGATGGTACGAGCAGTACTTC.

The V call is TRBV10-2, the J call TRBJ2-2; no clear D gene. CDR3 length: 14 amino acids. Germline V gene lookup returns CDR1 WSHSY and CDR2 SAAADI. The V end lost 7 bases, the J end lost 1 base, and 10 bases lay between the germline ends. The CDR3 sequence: CASKVGRNTGELFF. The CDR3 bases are TGCGCCAGCAAGGTGGGCAGGAACACCGGGGAGCTGTTTTTT.

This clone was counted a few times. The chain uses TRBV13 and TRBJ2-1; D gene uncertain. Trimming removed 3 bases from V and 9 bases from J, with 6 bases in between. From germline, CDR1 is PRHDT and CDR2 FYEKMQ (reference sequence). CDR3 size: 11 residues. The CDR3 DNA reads TGTGCCAGCAGCTTTAGCACTGAGCAGTTCTTC. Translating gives CASSFSTEQFF.

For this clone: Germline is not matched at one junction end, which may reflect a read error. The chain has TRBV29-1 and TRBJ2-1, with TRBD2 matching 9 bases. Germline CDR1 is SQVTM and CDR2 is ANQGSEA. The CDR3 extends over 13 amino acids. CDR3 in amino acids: CSVGKRELAGRVF. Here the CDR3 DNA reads TGCAGCGTTGGTAAAAGGGAACTAGCGGGTAGGGTCTTC.

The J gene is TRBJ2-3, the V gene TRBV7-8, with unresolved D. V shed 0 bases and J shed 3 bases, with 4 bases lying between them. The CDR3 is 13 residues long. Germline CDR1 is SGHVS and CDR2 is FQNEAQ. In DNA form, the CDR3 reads TGTGCCAGCAGCTTAGCCCAGACAGATACGCAGTATTTT. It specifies CASSLAQTDTQYF.

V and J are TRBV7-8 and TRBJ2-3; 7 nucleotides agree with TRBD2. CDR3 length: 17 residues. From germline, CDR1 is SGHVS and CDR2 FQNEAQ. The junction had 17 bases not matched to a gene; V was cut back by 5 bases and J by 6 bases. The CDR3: CASSTPGGGTFWDTQYF. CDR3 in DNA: TGTGCCAGCAGCACGCCCGGCGGGGGAACGTTTTGGGATACGCAGTATTTT.

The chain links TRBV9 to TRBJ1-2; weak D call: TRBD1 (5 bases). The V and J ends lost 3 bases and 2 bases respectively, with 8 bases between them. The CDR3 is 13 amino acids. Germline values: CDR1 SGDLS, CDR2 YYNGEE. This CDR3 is CASSATANYGYTF. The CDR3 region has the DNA TGTGCCAGCAGCGCGACAGCGAACTATGGCTACACCTTC.

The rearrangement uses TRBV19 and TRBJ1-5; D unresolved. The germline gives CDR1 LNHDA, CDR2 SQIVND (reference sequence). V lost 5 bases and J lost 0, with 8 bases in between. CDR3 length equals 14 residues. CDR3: CASSFTASNQPQHF. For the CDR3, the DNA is TGTGCCAGTAGTTTTACAGCTAGCAATCAGCCCCAGCATTTT.